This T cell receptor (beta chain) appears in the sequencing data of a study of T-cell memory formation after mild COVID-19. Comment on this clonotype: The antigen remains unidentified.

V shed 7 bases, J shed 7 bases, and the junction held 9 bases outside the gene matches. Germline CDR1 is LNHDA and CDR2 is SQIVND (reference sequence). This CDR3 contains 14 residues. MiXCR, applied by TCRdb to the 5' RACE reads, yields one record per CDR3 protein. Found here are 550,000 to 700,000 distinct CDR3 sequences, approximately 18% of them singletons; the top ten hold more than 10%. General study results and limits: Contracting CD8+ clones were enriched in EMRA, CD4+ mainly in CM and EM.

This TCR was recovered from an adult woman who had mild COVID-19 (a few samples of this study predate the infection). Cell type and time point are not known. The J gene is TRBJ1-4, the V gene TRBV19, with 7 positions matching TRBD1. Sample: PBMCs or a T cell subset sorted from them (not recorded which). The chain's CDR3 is CASNRGDSLEKLFF. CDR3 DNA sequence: TGTGCCAGTAACCGGGGGGACAGTCTTGAAAAACTGTTTTTT. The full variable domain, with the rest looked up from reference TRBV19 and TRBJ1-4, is DGGITQSPKYLFRKEGQNVTLSCEQNLNHDAMYWYRQDPGQGLRLIYYSQIVNDFQKGDIAEGYSVSREKKESFPLTVTSAQKNPTAFYLCASNRGDSLEKLFFGSGTQLSVL.